The rows below give T cell receptor beta chains drawn from one sample of a study of blood T cells in healthy people across ages. Each CDR3 protein gets one entry after TCRdb re-called the 5' RACE reads with MiXCR. The repertoire holds 800,000 to 950,000 distinct CDR3 sequences, just under 30% seen once, with about a tenth in the top ten. The same specimen was also included in a second study, on T cells of mothers and their children.

The sample taken for sequencing was blood. The source is a woman aged 40-49 years in good health. Both conserved end residues are part of each CDR3. Each record gives: J gene, clone size, V gene, D gene, CDR3 length, CDR3 protein, CDR3 DNA. D genes are given only for firm matches. Clone size, where shown, is once, few, many, or a class for clones that have expanded.

j_call: TRBJ1-2
clone_size: many
v_call: TRBV7-9
d_call: TRBD1
cdr3_length: 15
cdr3_aa: CASSSRDRGHLGYTF
cdr3_nt: TGTGCCAGCAGCTCCCGGGACAGGGGGCATCTTGGCTACACCTTC

j_call: TRBJ2-1
clone_size: many
v_call: TRBV4-3
d_call: TRBD2
cdr3_length: 17
cdr3_aa: CASSQGVTSGGYNEQFF
cdr3_nt: TGCGCCAGCAGCCAAGGCGTTACTAGCGGGGGCTACAATGAGCAGTTCTTC

j_call: TRBJ2-1
clone_size: -
v_call: TRBV7-8
d_call: TRBD2
cdr3_length: 19
cdr3_aa: CASSHTAGTSGVDYNEQFF
cdr3_nt: TGTGCCAGCAGCCACACTGCAGGGACTAGCGGGGTTGATTACAATGAGCAGTTCTTC

j_call: TRBJ1-6
clone_size: few
v_call: TRBV7-9
d_call: -
cdr3_length: 12
cdr3_aa: CASGDPNSPLHF
cdr3_nt: TGTGCCAGCGGCGATCCGAATTCACCCCTCCACTTT

j_call: TRBJ1-1
clone_size: -
v_call: TRBV9
d_call: -
cdr3_length: 18
cdr3_aa: CASSIDPSWDFEDTEAFF
cdr3_nt: TGTGCCAGCAGCATTGATCCCTCCTGGGATTTCGAGGACACTGAAGCTTTCTTT

j_call: TRBJ1-5
clone_size: -
v_call: TRBV6-1
d_call: -
cdr3_length: 15
cdr3_aa: CASSEWRGGNQPQHF
cdr3_nt: TGTGCCAGCAGTGAATGGAGGGGAGGCAATCAGCCCCAGCATTTT

j_call: TRBJ2-7
clone_size: many
v_call: TRBV28
d_call: -
cdr3_length: 16
cdr3_aa: CASSLYSAGINYEQYF
cdr3_nt: TGTGCCAGCAGTTTATATTCGGCAGGGATCAACTACGAGCAGTACTTC

j_call: TRBJ2-3
clone_size: many
v_call: TRBV9
d_call: TRBD2
cdr3_length: 17
cdr3_aa: CASGSGGPLTSTDTQYF
cdr3_nt: TGTGCCAGCGGAAGCGGGGGGCCCCTCACCTCCACAGATACGCAGTATTTT

j_call: TRBJ1-1
clone_size: -
v_call: TRBV6-6
d_call: -
cdr3_length: 14
cdr3_aa: CASSQDGGDTEAFF
cdr3_nt: TGTGCCAGCAGTCAGGACGGTGGAGACACTGAAGCTTTCTTT

j_call: TRBJ2-7
clone_size: few
v_call: TRBV27
d_call: -
cdr3_length: 16
cdr3_aa: CASSFGQPISSYEQYF
cdr3_nt: TGTGCCAGCAGTTTCGGTCAGCCTATCAGCTCCTACGAGCAGTACTTC

j_call: TRBJ2-1
clone_size: -
v_call: TRBV7-2
d_call: TRBD2
cdr3_length: 16
cdr3_aa: CASSLGLAVSKNEQFF
cdr3_nt: TGTGCCAGCAGCTTAGGACTAGCGGTTTCAAAGAATGAGCAGTTCTTC

j_call: TRBJ1-2
clone_size: -
v_call: TRBV5-6
d_call: -
cdr3_length: 15
cdr3_aa: CASSLIGERNYGYTF
cdr3_nt: TGTGCCAGCAGCTTGATAGGGGAACGGAACTATGGCTACACCTTC

j_call: TRBJ1-1
clone_size: few
v_call: TRBV28
d_call: TRBD1
cdr3_length: 15
cdr3_aa: CATSTGGMVNTEAFF
cdr3_nt: TGTGCCACCTCTACAGGGGGCATGGTCAACACTGAAGCTTTCTTT

j_call: TRBJ2-1
clone_size: -
v_call: TRBV2
d_call: -
cdr3_length: 15
cdr3_aa: CASNSQGAKSNEQFF
cdr3_nt: TGTGCCAGCAACTCACAAGGGGCCAAGAGTAATGAGCAGTTCTTC

j_call: TRBJ2-6
clone_size: few
v_call: TRBV30
d_call: -
cdr3_length: 17
cdr3_aa: CALSLGRILSGANVLTF
cdr3_nt: TGTGCCTTGAGCCTGGGGAGGATTCTCTCTGGGGCCAACGTCCTGACTTTC

j_call: TRBJ1-1
clone_size: few
v_call: TRBV12-3/TRBV12-4
d_call: -
cdr3_length: 16
cdr3_aa: CASSLRRSLMNTEAFF
cdr3_nt: TGTGCCAGCAGTTTAAGGCGGTCCTTAATGAACACTGAAGCTTTCTTT

j_call: TRBJ1-2
clone_size: -
v_call: TRBV2
d_call: -
cdr3_length: 14
cdr3_aa: CASNEEGFSTGYTF
cdr3_nt: TGTGCCAGCAACGAGGAGGGATTTTCGACTGGCTACACCTTC

j_call: TRBJ2-7
clone_size: -
v_call: TRBV4-3
d_call: -
cdr3_length: 15
cdr3_aa: CASSQDWRSSYEQYF
cdr3_nt: TGCGCCAGCAGCCAAGATTGGCGGAGCTCCTACGAGCAGTACTTC

j_call: TRBJ1-2
clone_size: few
v_call: TRBV28
d_call: -
cdr3_length: 15
cdr3_aa: CASSSQSGTPYGYTF
cdr3_nt: TGTGCCAGCAGTTCACAGTCCGGGACACCTTATGGCTACACCTTC

j_call: TRBJ1-1
clone_size: -
v_call: TRBV12-3/TRBV12-4
d_call: -
cdr3_length: 12
cdr3_aa: CASTLEGSEAFF
cdr3_nt: TGTGCCAGCACCCTGGAGGGGTCTGAAGCTTTCTTT

j_call: TRBJ1-4
clone_size: -
v_call: TRBV7-2
d_call: -
cdr3_length: 18
cdr3_aa: CASSLGWGRGTTNEKLFF
cdr3_nt: TGTGCCAGCAGCTTAGGGTGGGGTAGGGGCACAACTAATGAAAAACTGTTTTTT

j_call: TRBJ2-7
clone_size: many
v_call: TRBV29-1
d_call: -
cdr3_length: 15
cdr3_aa: CSVETVGIQTGEQYF
cdr3_nt: TGCAGCGTTGAAACGGTGGGGATTCAGACGGGCGAGCAGTACTTC

j_call: TRBJ1-5
clone_size: -
v_call: TRBV6-5
d_call: -
cdr3_length: 14
cdr3_aa: CASSYSEGRQPQHF
cdr3_nt: TGTGCCAGCAGTTACTCAGAGGGTAGGCAGCCCCAGCATTTT

j_call: TRBJ1-1
clone_size: -
v_call: TRBV2
d_call: -
cdr3_length: 15
cdr3_aa: CASSVSKDGNTEAFF
cdr3_nt: TGTGCCAGCAGTGTTTCAAAAGACGGGAACACTGAAGCTTTCTTT

j_call: TRBJ1-2
clone_size: -
v_call: TRBV14
d_call: -
cdr3_length: 16
cdr3_aa: CASSQSSPILNYGYTF
cdr3_nt: TGTGCCAGCAGCCAATCCAGCCCTATCCTAAACTATGGCTACACCTTC

j_call: TRBJ2-7
clone_size: many
v_call: TRBV5-5
d_call: TRBD2
cdr3_length: 13
cdr3_aa: CASSHGTTYEQYF
cdr3_nt: TGTGCCAGCAGCCACGGGACTACCTACGAGCAGTACTTC

j_call: TRBJ2-4
clone_size: many
v_call: TRBV15
d_call: -
cdr3_length: 15
cdr3_aa: CATVVGFSPGNIQYF
cdr3_nt: TGTGCCACCGTGGTTGGATTTTCACCTGGGAACATTCAGTACTTC

j_call: TRBJ2-1
clone_size: -
v_call: TRBV7-9
d_call: TRBD2
cdr3_length: 14
cdr3_aa: CASSLGEGDNEQFF
cdr3_nt: TGTGCCAGCAGCTTAGGGGAGGGCGACAATGAGCAGTTCTTC

j_call: TRBJ1-2
clone_size: few
v_call: TRBV5-4
d_call: TRBD1
cdr3_length: 13
cdr3_aa: CASSLDREDGYTF
cdr3_nt: TGTGCCAGCAGCCTGGACAGGGAAGATGGCTACACCTTC